This TCR beta chain was observed in a study of blood T cell repertoires in COVID-19. Overall study context: In each case, the material was cDNA or gDNA derived from T cells, B-cell-depleted T cells, or PBMCs.

In germline, CDR1 is SGHNT, CDR2 YYREEE (reference sequence). The CDR3 is 16 amino acids. The J segment lost 1 base and the V segment lost 1 base, leaving 2 bases of the junction unmatched. The table came from immunoSEQ multiplex PCR; TCRdb's copy has only in-frame clones and leaves some out. The sample lists around 480,000 clones, 87% occurring once. The clonotype originates from a woman aged 18-29 years who had recovered from COVID-19. The chain employs TRBV5-4 and TRBJ2-2; 9 positions agree with TRBD1. The material sequenced was PBMCs or T cells enriched from blood (not recorded which). Here the CDR3 DNA reads TGTGCCAGCAGCTTGAACAGGGGGCAGAACACCGGGGAGCTGTTTTTT. Its translation is CASSLNRGQNTGELFF.